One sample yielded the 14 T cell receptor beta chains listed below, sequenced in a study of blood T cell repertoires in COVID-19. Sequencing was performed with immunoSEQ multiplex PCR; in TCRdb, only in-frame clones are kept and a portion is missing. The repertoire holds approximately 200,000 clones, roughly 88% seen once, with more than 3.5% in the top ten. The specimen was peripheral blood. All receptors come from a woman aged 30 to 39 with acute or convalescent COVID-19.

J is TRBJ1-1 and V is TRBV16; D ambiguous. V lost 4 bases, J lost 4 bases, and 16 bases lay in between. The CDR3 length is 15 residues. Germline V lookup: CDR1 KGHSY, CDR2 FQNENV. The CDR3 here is CASSPFEGRGTEAFF. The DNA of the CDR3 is TGTGCCAGCAGCCCCTTCGAGGGTCGGGGCACTGAAGCTTTCTTT.

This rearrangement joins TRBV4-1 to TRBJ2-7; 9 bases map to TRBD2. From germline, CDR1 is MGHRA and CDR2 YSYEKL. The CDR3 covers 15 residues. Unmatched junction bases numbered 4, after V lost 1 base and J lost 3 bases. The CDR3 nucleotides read TGCGCCAGCAGCCAAGCCCTAGCGGGAATCTACGAGCAGTACTTC. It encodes CASSQALAGIYEQYF.

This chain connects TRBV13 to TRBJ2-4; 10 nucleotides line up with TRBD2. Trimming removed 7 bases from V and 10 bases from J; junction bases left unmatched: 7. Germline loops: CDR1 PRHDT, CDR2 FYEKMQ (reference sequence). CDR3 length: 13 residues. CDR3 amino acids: CASNSGRIGIQYF. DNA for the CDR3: TGTGCCAGCAATAGCGGGAGGATTGGGATTCAGTACTTC.

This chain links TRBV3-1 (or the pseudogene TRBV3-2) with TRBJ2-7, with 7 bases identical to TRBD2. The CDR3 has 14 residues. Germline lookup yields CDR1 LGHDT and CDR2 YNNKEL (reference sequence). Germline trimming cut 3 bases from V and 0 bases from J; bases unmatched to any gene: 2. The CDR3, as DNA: TGTGCCAGCAGCCACGGCGGGAGCTCCTACGAGCAGTACTTC. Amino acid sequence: CASSHGGSSYEQYF.

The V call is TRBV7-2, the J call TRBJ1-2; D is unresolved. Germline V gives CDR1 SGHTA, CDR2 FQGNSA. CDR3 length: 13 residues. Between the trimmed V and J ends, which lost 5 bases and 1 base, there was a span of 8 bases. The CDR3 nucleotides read TGTGCCAGCAGCCACAGCATTAACTATGGCTACACCTTC. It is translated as CASSHSINYGYTF.

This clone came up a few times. Here the CDR3 DNA reads TGTGCCAGCAGCTTAGAAAGCGGGAGAAATGAGCAGTTCTTC. This codes for CASSLESGRNEQFF. The chain is built from TRBV11-1 and TRBJ2-1; 8 bases fit TRBD2. Germline V gene data show CDR1 as SGHAT and CDR2 as FQDESV (reference sequence). Trimming cost V 1 base and J 7 bases; bases outside gene matches: 3. The CDR3 is 14 residues long.

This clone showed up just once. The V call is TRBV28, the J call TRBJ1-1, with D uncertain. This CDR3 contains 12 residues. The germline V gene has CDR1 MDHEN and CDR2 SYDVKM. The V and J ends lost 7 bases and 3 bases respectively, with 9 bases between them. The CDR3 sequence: CASTRRDTEAFF. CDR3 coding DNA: TGTGCCAGCACCCGCCGGGACACTGAAGCTTTCTTT.

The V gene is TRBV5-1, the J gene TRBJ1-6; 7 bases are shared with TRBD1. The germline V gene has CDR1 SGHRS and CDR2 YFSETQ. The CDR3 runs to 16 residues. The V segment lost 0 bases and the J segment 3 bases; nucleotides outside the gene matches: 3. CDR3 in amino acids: CASSLGTGGYNSPLHF. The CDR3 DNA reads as TGCGCCAGCAGCTTGGGGACAGGCGGCTATAATTCACCCCTCCACTTT. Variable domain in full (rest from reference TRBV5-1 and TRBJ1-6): KAGVTQTPRYLIKTRGQQVTLSCSPISGHRSVSWYQQTPGQGLQFLFEYFSETQRNKGNFPGRFSGRQFSNSRSEMNVSTLELGDSALYLCASSLGTGGYNSPLHFGNGTRLTVT.

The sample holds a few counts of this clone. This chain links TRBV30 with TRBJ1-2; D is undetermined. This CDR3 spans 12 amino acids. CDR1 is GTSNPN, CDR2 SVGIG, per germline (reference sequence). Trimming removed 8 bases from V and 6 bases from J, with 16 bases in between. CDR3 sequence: CAGRTQGHGYTF. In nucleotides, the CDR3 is TGTGCCGGCCGGACTCAAGGACATGGCTACACCTTC.

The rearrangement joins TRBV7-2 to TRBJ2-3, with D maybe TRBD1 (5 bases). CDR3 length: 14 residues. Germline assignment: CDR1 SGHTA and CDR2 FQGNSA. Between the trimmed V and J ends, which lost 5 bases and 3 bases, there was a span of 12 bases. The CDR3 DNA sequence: TGTGCCAGCAGCCGGACACTAATAACAGATACGCAGTATTTT. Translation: CASSRTLITDTQYF.

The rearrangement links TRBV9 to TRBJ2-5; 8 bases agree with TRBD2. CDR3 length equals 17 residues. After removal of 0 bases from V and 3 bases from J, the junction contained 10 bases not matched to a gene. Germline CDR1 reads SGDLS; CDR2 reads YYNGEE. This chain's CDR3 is CASSVAPTSGAKETQYF. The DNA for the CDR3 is TGTGCCAGCAGCGTAGCCCCTACTAGCGGAGCTAAAGAGACCCAGTACTTC. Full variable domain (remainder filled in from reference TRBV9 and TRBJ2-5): DSGVTQTPKHLITATGQRVTLRCSPRSGDLSVYWYQQSLDQGLQFLIQYYNGEERAKGNILERFSAQQFPDLHSELNLSSLELGDSALYFCASSVAPTSGAKETQYFGPGTRLLVL.

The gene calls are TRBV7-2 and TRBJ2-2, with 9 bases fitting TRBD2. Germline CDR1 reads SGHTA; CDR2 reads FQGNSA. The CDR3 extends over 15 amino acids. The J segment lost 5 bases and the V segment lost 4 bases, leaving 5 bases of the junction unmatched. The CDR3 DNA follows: TGTGCCAGCAGCTCCCGTAGCGGGAGTACCGGGGAGCTGTTTTTT. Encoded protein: CASSSRSGSTGELFF.

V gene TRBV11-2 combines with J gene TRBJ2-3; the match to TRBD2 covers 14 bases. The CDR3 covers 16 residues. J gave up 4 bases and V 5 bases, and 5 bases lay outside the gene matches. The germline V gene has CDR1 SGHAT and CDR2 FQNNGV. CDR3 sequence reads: CASSTTSGRGADTQYF. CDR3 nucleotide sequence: TGTGCCAGCAGCACGACTAGCGGGAGGGGGGCAGATACGCAGTATTTT.

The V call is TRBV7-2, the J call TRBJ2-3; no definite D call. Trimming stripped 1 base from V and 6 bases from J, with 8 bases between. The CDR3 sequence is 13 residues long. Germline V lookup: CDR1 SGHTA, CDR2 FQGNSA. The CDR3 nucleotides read TGTGCCAGCAGCTTAGGGGTCAGGGATACGCAGTATTTT. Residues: CASSLGVRDTQYF.